The clone carrying this T cell receptor (beta chain) was detected once. Its antigen is unidentified. This CDR3 is 14 amino acids long. Germline assignment: CDR1 SNHLY and CDR2 FYNNEI. V was shortened by 3 bases and J by 1 base, with 9 bases between the two germline ends. This sample stems from a study of CD8+ T cells in alopecia areata. At the level of the study: A regimen of oral tofacitinib, 5 to 10 mg twice daily, was given to treated patients.

After isolation, RNA underwent reverse transcription to generate cDNA as the sequencing template. Produced via immunoSEQ multiplex PCR; TCRdb's table is partial and in-frame only. In the table there are about 130,000 clones, 58% of which are singletons. General study points: Affected scalp, especially in alopecia totalis/universalis, had a higher clonality than normal scalp did. TCR sharing across patients was less clear than in mice, possibly HLA-related.

This specimen consisted of CD4+ T cells sorted from blood, obtained at week 0. The chain is built from TRBV2 and TRBJ2-5, with TRBD1 as a possible D gene (5 bases). The sequence was collected from a human donor with alopecia areata. CDR3 in amino acids: CASSDLDSQETQYF. DNA of the CDR3: TGTGCCAGCAGTGATTTAGACAGCCAAGAGACCCAGTACTTC.